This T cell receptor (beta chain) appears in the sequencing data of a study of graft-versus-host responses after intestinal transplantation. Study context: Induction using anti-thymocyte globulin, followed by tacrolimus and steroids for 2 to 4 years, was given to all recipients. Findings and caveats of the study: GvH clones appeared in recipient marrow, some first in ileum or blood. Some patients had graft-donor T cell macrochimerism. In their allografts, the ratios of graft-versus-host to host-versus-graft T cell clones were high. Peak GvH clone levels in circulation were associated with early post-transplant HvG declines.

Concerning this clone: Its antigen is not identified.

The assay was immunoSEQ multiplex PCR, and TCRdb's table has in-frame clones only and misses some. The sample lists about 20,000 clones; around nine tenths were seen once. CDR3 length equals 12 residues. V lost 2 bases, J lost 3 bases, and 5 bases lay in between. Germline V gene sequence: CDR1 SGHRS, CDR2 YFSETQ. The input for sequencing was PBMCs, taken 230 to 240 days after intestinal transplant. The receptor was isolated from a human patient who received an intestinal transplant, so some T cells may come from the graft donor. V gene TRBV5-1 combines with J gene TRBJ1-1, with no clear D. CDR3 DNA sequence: TGCGCCAGCAGCTTAGAGCACACTGAAGCTTTCTTT. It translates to CASSLEHTEAFF.